These 20 T cell receptor beta chains share one sample of origin, sequenced in a study of blood T cell repertoires in COVID-19. Some clones are missing from TCRdb's copy, which holds only in-frame ones; the method was immunoSEQ multiplex PCR. The sample shows under 200,000 clones, roughly 90% of them seen only once. The sequenced sample consisted of PBMCs or T cells enriched from blood (not recorded which). The receptors derive from a woman aged 18 to 35 who had recovered from COVID-19.

The V gene is TRBV19, the J gene TRBJ2-2, with no clear D. Trimming took 9 bases from V and 3 from J, leaving 8 bases between them. The germline V gene encodes CDR1 LNHDA and CDR2 SQIVND (reference sequence). The CDR3 is 12 amino acids. CDR3 sequence reads: CARFTDTGELFF. The CDR3 region has the DNA TGTGCCAGGTTTACAGACACCGGGGAGCTGTTTTTT. Using reference TRBV19 and TRBJ2-2 for the parts outside the CDR3, the full variable domain is DGGITQSPKYLFRKEGQNVTLSCEQNLNHDAMYWYRQDPGQGLRLIYYSQIVNDFQKGDIAEGYSVSREKKESFPLTVTSAQKNPTAFYLCARFTDTGELFFGEGSRLTVL.

The V and J genes are TRBV4-1 and TRBJ1-4; D uncertain. CDR1 is MGHRA, CDR2 YSYEKL, per germline. V lost 1 base and J 5 bases, leaving 5 bases between the germline ends. This CDR3 contains 13 residues. The CDR3 spells CASSQVENEKLFF. The CDR3 DNA reads as TGCGCCAGCAGCCAAGTAGAAAATGAAAAACTGTTTTTT.

The CDR3 sequence is CAISESGRGQLGGYTF. CDR3 coding DNA: TGTGCCATCAGTGAGTCGGGCAGGGGGCAGCTCGGTGGCTACACCTTC. This chain connects TRBV10-3 to TRBJ1-2, with 8 positions matching TRBD1. Germline V gene lookup returns CDR1 ENHRY and CDR2 SYGVKD. The CDR3 runs to 16 residues. J was trimmed by 7 bases and V by 0 bases; bases with no gene match: 10.

J is TRBJ2-1 and V is TRBV6-5; the D gene is possibly TRBD1 (5 bases). V was cut by 7 bases and J by 0 bases, with 13 bases left in between. Germline lookup yields CDR1 MNHEY and CDR2 SVGAGI. The CDR3 length is 15 residues. Here the CDR3 DNA reads TGTGCCAGCACCCCGGACACCTTCTCCTACAATGAGCAGTTCTTC. The encoded protein is CASTPDTFSYNEQFF.

The CDR3 DNA sequence: TGTGCCAGCAGCCTCCGGGGAATGAACACTGAAGCTTTCTTT. It specifies CASSLRGMNTEAFF. The chain recombines TRBV4-2 with TRBJ1-1; D is undetermined. Trimming removed 4 bases at V and 0 bases at J, with 9 bases between. This CDR3 has 14 amino acids. From germline, CDR1 is LGHNA and CDR2 YNFKEQ.

V usage is TRBV6-1 and J usage is TRBJ2-3; the match to TRBD1 covers 8 bases. The length of the CDR3 is 16 residues. CDR1 is MNHNS, CDR2 SASEGT, per germline. J was trimmed by 8 bases and V by 2 bases; bases with no gene match: 12. The CDR3 DNA reads as TGTGCCAGCAGTGAATTCGGGACAGGAGCACGGGGTACGCAGTATTTT. Protein: CASSEFGTGARGTQYF.

CDR3 bases: TGTGCCAGCGCCCTAGCGGGGGGGCAGGCCGGGGAGCTGTTTTTT. Protein: CASALAGGQAGELFF. The chain recombines TRBV7-2 with TRBJ2-2; 12 bases fit TRBD2. The junction had 7 bases not matched to a gene; V was cut back by 8 bases and J by 6 bases. There are 15 residues in the CDR3. CDR1 is SGHTA and CDR2 is FQGNSA in the germline V gene.

This chain links TRBV5-6 with TRBJ1-5, with 7 nucleotides matching TRBD1. Trimming removed 5 bases from V and 7 bases from J; junction bases left unmatched: 6. CDR1 is SGHDT and CDR2 is YYEEEE in the germline V gene. The CDR3 has 13 residues. Here the CDR3 reads CASSEGGGQPQHF. The CDR3, as DNA: TGTGCCAGCAGTGAAGGGGGCGGGCAGCCCCAGCATTTT.

The chain couples TRBV27 to TRBJ1-1; TRBD1 matches 7 bases. CDR1 and CDR2 (germline): MNHEY, SMNVEV (reference sequence). V dropped 6 bases and J dropped 7; count of bases not matched to a gene: 11. This CDR3 is 14 amino acids long. CDR3 amino acids: CASRVLGQGDEAFF. For the CDR3, the DNA is TGTGCCAGCAGGGTACTGGGGCAGGGGGATGAAGCTTTCTTT.

The CDR3 DNA sequence: TGTGCCAGTAGTAATCTAGGGGTCAATCAGCCCCAGCATTTT. Translation: CASSNLGVNQPQHF. The chain carries TRBV19 and TRBJ1-5, with D perhaps matching TRBD1 (5 bases). From germline, CDR1 is LNHDA and CDR2 SQIVND (reference sequence). The length of the CDR3 is 14 residues. The ends were cut back, 4 bases at V and 3 bases at J, with 10 bases in the middle.

This chain joins TRBV5-5 and TRBJ1-5, with TRBD1 as a possible D gene (6 bases). This CDR3 has 13 residues. Trimming removed 4 bases from V and 7 bases from J, with 12 bases in between. Germline V gene lookup returns CDR1 SGHKS and CDR2 YYEKEE (reference sequence). DNA of the CDR3: TGTGCCAGCAGCCCCACAGGGTACCAGCCCCAGCATTTT. It encodes CASSPTGYQPQHF.

CDR3 nucleotide sequence: TGTGCCAGCAGTGATGGACAGGGTAGTCCTCAGCCCCAGCATTTT. Protein: CASSDGQGSPQPQHF. The J gene is TRBJ1-5, the V gene TRBV27; 8 bases map to TRBD1. CDR1 is MNHEY, CDR2 SMNVEV, per germline (reference sequence). J gave up 6 bases and V 5 bases, and 9 bases lay outside the gene matches. CDR3 size: 15 residues.

The gene calls are TRBV18 and TRBJ1-2; 7 bases fit TRBD1. The CDR3 covers 13 residues. The junction had 7 bases not matched to a gene; V was cut back by 8 bases and J by 4 bases. Germline CDR1 is KGHSH and CDR2 is LQKENI. This CDR3 is CASRDRDAYGYTF. CDR3 nucleotide sequence: TGTGCCAGCCGAGACAGGGACGCCTATGGCTACACCTTC.

This clone has more than one count but fewer than ten. The chain is built from TRBV5-4 and TRBJ1-2, with no clear D. Trimming pared 4 bases from V and 8 bases from J, leaving 15 bases between. There are 13 residues in the CDR3. Per germline, CDR1 SGHNT and CDR2 YYREEE (reference sequence). The CDR3 loop reads CASSLPQVLGYTF. In DNA form, the CDR3 reads TGTGCCAGCAGCCTGCCGCAGGTATTGGGCTACACCTTC.

The chain combines TRBV5-1 with TRBJ1-6, with a weak D call TRBD1 (6 bases). Deletions cut 1 base from V and 7 bases from J, with 18 bases between. Germline CDR1 SGHRS, CDR2 YFSETQ. The CDR3 extends over 17 amino acids. The CDR3 DNA follows: TGCGCCAGCAGCTTGAATCGACAGGCCCTAGGAAATTCACCCCTCCACTTT. It translates to CASSLNRQALGNSPLHF.

The genes are TRBV6-1 and TRBJ2-3; 8 bases are a match to TRBD2. The V segment lost 3 bases and the J segment 3 bases; nucleotides outside the gene matches: 8. The germline V gene has CDR1 MNHNS and CDR2 SASEGT. The CDR3 is made up of 16 amino acids. CDR3 residues: CASSELRGGPTDTQYF. The CDR3 coding sequence is TGTGCCAGCAGTGAGCTACGGGGGGGCCCAACAGATACGCAGTATTTT.

The V call is TRBV19, the J call TRBJ1-5; tentative D call: TRBD1 (5 bases). The germline CDR1 and CDR2 sequences are LNHDA and SQIVND (reference sequence). Trimming stripped 3 bases from V and 2 bases from J, with 11 bases between. This CDR3 is 15 amino acids long. CDR3 bases: TGTGCCAGTAGTATGCAGGGCAGGCGCAATCAGCCCCAGCATTTT. This sequence encodes CASSMQGRRNQPQHF.

This clone was counted a few times. The chain combines TRBV28 with TRBJ1-6, with 8 nucleotides matching TRBD1. CDR1 is MDHEN, CDR2 SYDVKM, per germline. Trimming removed 5 bases from V and 12 bases from J; junction bases left unmatched: 6. The CDR3 length is 13 residues. CDR3 sequence (DNA): TGTGCCAGCAGTCCGACAGGGGCAGGACCCCTCCACTTT. It yields the protein CASSPTGAGPLHF.

The chain combines TRBV9 with TRBJ2-2, with 7 bases that match TRBD2. Germline CDR1 and CDR2: SGDLS and YYNGEE. V lost 0 bases to trimming and J lost 0 bases; unmatched junction nucleotides: 5. The CDR3 runs to 17 residues. This CDR3 reads CASSVDGSGTNTGELFF. CDR3 nucleotides: TGTGCCAGCAGCGTAGATGGGAGCGGGACGAACACCGGGGAGCTGTTTTTT.

This sequence joins TRBV5-6 and TRBJ1-1, with D perhaps TRBD1 (6 bases). Germline V gene sequence: CDR1 SGHDT, CDR2 YYEEEE. CDR3 length equals 14 residues. The V end was cut by 2 bases, the J end by 0 bases, with 8 bases between. The CDR3 DNA sequence: TGTGCCAGCAGCTTCCAGGGGATGAACACTGAAGCTTTCTTT. Translated: CASSFQGMNTEAFF.